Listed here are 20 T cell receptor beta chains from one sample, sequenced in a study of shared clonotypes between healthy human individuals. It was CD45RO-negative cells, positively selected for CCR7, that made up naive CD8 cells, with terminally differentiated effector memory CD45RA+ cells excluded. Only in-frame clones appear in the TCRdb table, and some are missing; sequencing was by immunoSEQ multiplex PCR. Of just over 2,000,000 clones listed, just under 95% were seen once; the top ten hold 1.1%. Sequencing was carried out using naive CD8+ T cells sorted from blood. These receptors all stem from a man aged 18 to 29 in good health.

The CDR3 loop reads CASSTRLAGLHGSQYF. The CDR3 DNA is TGTGCCAGCAGTACCAGACTAGCGGGACTTCACGGTTCGCAGTATTTT. The J gene is TRBJ2-3, the V gene TRBV27, with 11 bases fitting TRBD2. Trimming removed 5 bases from V and 10 bases from J; junction bases left unmatched: 14. Germline values: CDR1 MNHEY, CDR2 SMNVEV (reference sequence). The CDR3 is 16 amino acids.

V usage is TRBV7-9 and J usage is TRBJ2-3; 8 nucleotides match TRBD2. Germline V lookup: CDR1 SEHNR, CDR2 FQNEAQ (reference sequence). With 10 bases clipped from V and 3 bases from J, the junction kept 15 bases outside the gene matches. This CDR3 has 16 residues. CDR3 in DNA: TGTGCCAAAAAGCGGTTTAGCGGGGCCTCTACAGATACGCAGTATTTT. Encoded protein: CAKKRFSGASTDTQYF.

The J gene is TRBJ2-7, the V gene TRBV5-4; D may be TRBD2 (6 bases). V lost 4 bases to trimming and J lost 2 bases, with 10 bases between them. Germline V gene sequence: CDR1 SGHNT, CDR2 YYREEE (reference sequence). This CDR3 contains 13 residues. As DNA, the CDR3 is TGTGCCAGCAGCGGGGGACTTCCCTACGAGCAGTACTTC. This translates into CASSGGLPYEQYF.

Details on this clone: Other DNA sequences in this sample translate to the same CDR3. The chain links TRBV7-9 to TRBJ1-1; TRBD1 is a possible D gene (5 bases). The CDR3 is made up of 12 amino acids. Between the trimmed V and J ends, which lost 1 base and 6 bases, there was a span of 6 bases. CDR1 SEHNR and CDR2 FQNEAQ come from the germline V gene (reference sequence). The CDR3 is CASSLDRPEAFF. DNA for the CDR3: TGTGCCAGCAGCTTAGACAGGCCTGAAGCTTTCTTT.

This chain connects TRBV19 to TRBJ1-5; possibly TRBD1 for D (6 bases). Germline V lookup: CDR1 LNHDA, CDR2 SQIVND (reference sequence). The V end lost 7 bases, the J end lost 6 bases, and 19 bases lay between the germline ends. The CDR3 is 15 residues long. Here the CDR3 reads CASNYQPGDVQPQHF. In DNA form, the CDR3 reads TGTGCCAGTAACTACCAGCCAGGGGACGTTCAGCCCCAGCATTTT.

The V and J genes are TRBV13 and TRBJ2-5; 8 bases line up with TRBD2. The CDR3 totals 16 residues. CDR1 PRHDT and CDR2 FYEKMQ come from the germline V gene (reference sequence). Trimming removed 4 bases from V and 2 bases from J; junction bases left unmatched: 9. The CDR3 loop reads CASSSRAGARQETQYF. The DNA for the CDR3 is TGTGCCAGCAGCTCAAGAGCGGGGGCAAGACAAGAGACCCAGTACTTC.

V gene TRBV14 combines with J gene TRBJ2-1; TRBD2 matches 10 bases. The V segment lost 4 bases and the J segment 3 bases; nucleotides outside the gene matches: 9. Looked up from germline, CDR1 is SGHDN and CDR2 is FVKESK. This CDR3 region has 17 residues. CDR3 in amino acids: CASSPISGTSVYNEQFF. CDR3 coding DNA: TGTGCCAGCAGCCCTATATCCGGGACTAGCGTCTACAATGAGCAGTTCTTC.

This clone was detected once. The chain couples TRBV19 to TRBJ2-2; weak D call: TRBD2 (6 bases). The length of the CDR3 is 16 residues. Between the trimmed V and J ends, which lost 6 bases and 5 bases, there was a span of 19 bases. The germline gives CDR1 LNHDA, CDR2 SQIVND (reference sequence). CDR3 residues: CASSARSGDGTGELFF. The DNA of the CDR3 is TGTGCCAGTAGCGCCCGGTCGGGAGATGGGACCGGGGAGCTGTTTTTT.

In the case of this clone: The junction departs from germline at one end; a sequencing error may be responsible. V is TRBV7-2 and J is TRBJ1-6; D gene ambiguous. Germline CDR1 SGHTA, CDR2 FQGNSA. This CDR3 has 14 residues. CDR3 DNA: TGTGCCAGCAACCTTTCAAGGGCCTCGAATGTTTACGACTTT. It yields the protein CASNLSRASNVYDF. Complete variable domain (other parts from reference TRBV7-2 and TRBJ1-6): GAGVSQSPSNKVTEKGKDVELRCDPISGHTALYWYRQSLGQGLEFLIYFQGNSAPDKSGLPSDRFSAERTGGSVSTLTIQRTQQEDSAVYLCASNLSRASNVYDFGNGTRLTVT.

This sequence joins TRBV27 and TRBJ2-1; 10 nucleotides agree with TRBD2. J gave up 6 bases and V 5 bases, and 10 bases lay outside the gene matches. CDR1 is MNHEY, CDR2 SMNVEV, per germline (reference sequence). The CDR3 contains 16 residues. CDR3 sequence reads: CASSPSSGSWSNEQFF. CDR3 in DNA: TGTGCCAGCAGTCCCTCTAGCGGGAGTTGGTCCAATGAGCAGTTCTTC.

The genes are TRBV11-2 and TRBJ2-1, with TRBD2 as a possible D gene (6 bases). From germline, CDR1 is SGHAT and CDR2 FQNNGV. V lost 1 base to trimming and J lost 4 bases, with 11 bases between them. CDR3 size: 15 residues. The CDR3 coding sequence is TGTGCCAGCAGCTTAGGCGGGGCCCTATACAATGAGCAGTTCTTC. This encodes CASSLGGALYNEQFF.

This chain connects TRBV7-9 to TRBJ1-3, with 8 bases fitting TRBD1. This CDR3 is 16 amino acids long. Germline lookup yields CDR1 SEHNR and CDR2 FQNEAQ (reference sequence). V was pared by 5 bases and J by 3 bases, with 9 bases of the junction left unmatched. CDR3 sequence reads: CASSHTQGQDGNTIYF. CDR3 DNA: TGTGCCAGCAGCCACACTCAGGGACAGGATGGAAACACCATATATTTT.

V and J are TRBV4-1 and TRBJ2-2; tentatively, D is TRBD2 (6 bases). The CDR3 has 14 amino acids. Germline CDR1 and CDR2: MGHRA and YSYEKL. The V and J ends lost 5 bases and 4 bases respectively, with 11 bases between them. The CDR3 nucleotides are TGCGCCAGCAGCGACGTCGGGGGCACCGGGGAGCTGTTTTTT. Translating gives CASSDVGGTGELFF.

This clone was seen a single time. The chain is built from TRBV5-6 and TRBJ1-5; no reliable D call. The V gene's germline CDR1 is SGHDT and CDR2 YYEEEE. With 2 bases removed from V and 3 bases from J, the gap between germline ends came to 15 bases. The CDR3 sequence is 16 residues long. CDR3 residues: CASSLSAHLDNQPQHF. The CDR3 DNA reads TGTGCCAGCAGCTTATCAGCACATTTGGACAATCAGCCCCAGCATTTT.

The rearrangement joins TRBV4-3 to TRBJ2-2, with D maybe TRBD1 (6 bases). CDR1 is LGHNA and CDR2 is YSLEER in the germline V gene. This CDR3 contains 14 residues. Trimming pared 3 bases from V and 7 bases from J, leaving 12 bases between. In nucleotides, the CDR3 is TGCGCCAGCAGCCACCTGCAGGGGAGCGGGGAGCTGTTTTTT. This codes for CASSHLQGSGELFF.

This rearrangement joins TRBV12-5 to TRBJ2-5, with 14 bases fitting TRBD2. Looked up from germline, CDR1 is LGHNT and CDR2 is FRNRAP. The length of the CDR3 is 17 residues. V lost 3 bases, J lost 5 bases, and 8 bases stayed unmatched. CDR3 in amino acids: CASGLGRGLAGAETQYF. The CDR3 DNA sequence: TGTGCTAGTGGTTTAGGCAGGGGACTAGCGGGAGCTGAGACCCAGTACTTC.

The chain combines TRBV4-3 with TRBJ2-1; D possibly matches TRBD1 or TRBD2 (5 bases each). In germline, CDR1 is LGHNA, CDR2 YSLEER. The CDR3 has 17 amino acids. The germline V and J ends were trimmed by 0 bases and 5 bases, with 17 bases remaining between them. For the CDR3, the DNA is TGCGCCAGCAGCCAAGATGGTGCAGGGACGCCGAACAATGAGCAGTTCTTC. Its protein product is CASSQDGAGTPNNEQFF.

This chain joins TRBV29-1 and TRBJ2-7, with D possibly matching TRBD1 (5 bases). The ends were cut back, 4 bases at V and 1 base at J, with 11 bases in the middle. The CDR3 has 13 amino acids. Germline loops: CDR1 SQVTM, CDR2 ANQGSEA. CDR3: CSVVGAGSYEQYF. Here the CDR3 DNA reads TGCAGCGTTGTTGGGGCAGGGTCCTACGAGCAGTACTTC.

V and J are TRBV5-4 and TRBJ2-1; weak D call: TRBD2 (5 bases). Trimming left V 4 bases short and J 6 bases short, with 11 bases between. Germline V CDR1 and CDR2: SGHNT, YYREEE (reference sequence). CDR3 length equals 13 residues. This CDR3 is CASSPPAGNEQFF. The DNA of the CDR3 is TGTGCCAGCAGCCCCCCTGCGGGCAATGAGCAGTTCTTC.

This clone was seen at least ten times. CDR3 protein: CASSLEDGQGAPGEQFF. The DNA for the CDR3 is TGTGCCAGCAGCCTAGAGGACGGGCAGGGGGCGCCCGGGGAGCAGTTCTTC. The J gene is TRBJ2-1, the V gene TRBV13, with TRBD1 identical over 8 bases. The germline gives CDR1 PRHDT, CDR2 FYEKMQ (reference sequence). Losses at the gene ends were 5 bases for V and 10 bases for J; bases not matched to a gene: 19. The CDR3 has 17 amino acids. Full variable domain (outside the CDR3, taken from reference TRBV13 and TRBJ2-1): AAGVIQSPRHLIKEKRETATLKCYPIPRHDTVYWYQQGPGQDPQFLISFYEKMQSDKGSIPDRFSAQQFSDYHSELNMSSLELGDSALYFCASSLEDGQGAPGEQFFGPGTRLTVL.